Detailed here is one TCR beta chain. It lacks a known antigen. No base-level quality is on record; no much larger clone is a single base apart. The data were obtained in a study of T-cell memory formation after mild COVID-19 (dated by TCRdb to the early 2020s). General notes on the study: TCR sequence clusters from the two donors were found to be largely donor specific. In a couple of donors, T-cell clones that expanded and contracted after mild COVID-19 were tracked by sequencing TCRalpha and TCRbeta repertoires over time. The cohort comprised two young, previously healthy adult volunteers, one female and one male. Broad study findings and their caveats: Only two mild cases were covered by the study, and larger cohorts that include severe cases with pre-infection samples were considered necessary. SARS-CoV-2 specificity was not confirmed for the second-wave clones peaking on day 37. Some responding clones were detected in pre-infection memory, which suggested that pre-existing cross-reactive memory T cells had joined the SARS-CoV-2 response. Clones contracting from day 15 to 85 had balanced CD4/CD8 phenotypes, while a second wave expanding from day 15 to 37 was biased towards CD4+. Contracting CD4+ clones appeared mostly in the CM and EM memory subsets, whereas CD8+ clones were enriched in EMRA.

Sequencing instrument: Illumina NovaSeq 6000. TCRalpha and TCRbeta cDNA libraries were built by 5'RACE with constant-segment primers, adding sample barcodes and unique molecular identifiers. RNA was extracted from every sample with Trizol reagent. Libraries were amplified in two PCR steps, with a second sample barcode and Illumina TruSeq adapters added in the second step. Libraries were sequenced on an Illumina NovaSeq with 2 x 150 bp paired-end reads. As for the authors' bioinformatics: Demultiplexing of reads and collapsing into UMI-guided consensus sequences were performed with migec v1.2.7. Using mixcr v2.1.11, UMI consensuses were aligned to TRA and TRB V and J templates and then assembled into clonotypes. Expanded or contracted clonotypes were those called significant by both edgeR and NoisET, with noise models trained on biological replicates. For edgeR calls, a false discovery rate-adjusted p below 0.01 and a log2 fold-change threshold of 1 were applied. As an exploratory analysis of dynamics, PCA with hierarchical clustering was applied to max-normalized trajectories of the 1000 most abundant clonotypes. Each responding clone was given a CD4 or CD8 phenotype based on the CD4+ and CD8+ repertoires, which had been sequenced separately. TCRdb's own reprocessing of the public reads used fastp at Q25 and MiXCR and kept productive beta chains. Duplicate CDR3 protein sequences are folded into a single record with the most common DNA and genes. The V and J calls follow TCRdb's processing rather than the paper's. The sample table lists about 350,000 distinct CDR3 sequences, around 15% of them with a count of one. About 24% of the sample belongs to the ten largest clones.

PBMCs were isolated by Ficoll-Paque density gradient centrifugation. The sample comprised PBMCs or a T cell subset sorted from them (not recorded which). The source of this sequence is a man younger than 35 who had mild COVID-19 (a few samples of this study predate the infection). The sample titles of this study are shuffled in the database, so cell type and time point are left out; the donor was told from shared clones.

Here the CDR3 is given as CASSLFKGILTTTEAFF. The nucleotide sequence is TGTGCCAGCAGCTTGTTCAAAGGGATATTGACCACTACTGAAGCTTTCTTT. The chain is assembled from TRBV5-6 and TRBJ1-1; a confident D gene designation cannot be given. V gives up 1 base and J gives up 5 bases, and the segment between their germline ends measures 21 bases. From its cysteine to its phenylalanine, the CDR3 spans 17 amino acids. CDR3 DNA is the only sequence kept; it has 51 bases, read in frame from the first base. The germline V gene gives CDR1 as SGHDT and CDR2 as YYEEEE.